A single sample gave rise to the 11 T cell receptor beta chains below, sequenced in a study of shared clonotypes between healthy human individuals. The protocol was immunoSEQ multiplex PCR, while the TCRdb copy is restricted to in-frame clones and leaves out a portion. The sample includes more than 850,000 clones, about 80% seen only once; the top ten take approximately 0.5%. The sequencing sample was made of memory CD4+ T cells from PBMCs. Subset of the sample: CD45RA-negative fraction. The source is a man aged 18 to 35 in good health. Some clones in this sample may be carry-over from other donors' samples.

In DNA, the CDR3 is TGCGCCAGCAGTCCGCCAGGGGCAGAGACCCAGTACTTC. It specifies CASSPPGAETQYF. The genes are TRBV5-1 and TRBJ2-5; D is possibly TRBD1 (6 bases). V was clipped by 5 bases and J by 4 bases, with 12 bases between them. The CDR3 length is 13 residues. From germline, CDR1 is SGHRS and CDR2 YFSETQ.

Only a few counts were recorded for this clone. CDR3 nucleotide sequence: TGTGCCAGCAGTACCCCGCAGGGGGCAACCTACGAGCAGTACTTC. This codes for CASSTPQGATYEQYF. V and J are TRBV6-6 and TRBJ2-7, with 8 bases matching TRBD1. J was trimmed by 2 bases and V by 5 bases; bases with no gene match: 8. Germline loops: CDR1 MNHNY, CDR2 SVGAGI (reference sequence). The CDR3 extends over 15 amino acids.

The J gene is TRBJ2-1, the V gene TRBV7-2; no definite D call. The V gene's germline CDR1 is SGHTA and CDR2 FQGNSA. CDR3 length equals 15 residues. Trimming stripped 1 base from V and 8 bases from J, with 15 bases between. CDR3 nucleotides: TGTGCCAGCAGCTTAGAGTCGGGCCCCGTTGATGAGCAGTTCTTC. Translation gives CASSLESGPVDEQFF.

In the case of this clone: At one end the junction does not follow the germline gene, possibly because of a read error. In nucleotides, the CDR3 is TGTGCCAGCAGTGTCCACTCCGACAATGAGCAGTTCTTC. Its protein product is CASSVHSDNEQFF. This chain uses TRBV6-1 with TRBJ2-1; D not resolved. Looked up from germline, CDR1 is MNHNS and CDR2 is SASEGT. This CDR3 spans 13 amino acids.

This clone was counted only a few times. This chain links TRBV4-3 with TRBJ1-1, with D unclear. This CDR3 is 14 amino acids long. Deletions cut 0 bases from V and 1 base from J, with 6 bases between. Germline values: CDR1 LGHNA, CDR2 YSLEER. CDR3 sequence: CASSQDGRNTEAFF. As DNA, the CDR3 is TGCGCCAGCAGCCAAGATGGCAGGAACACTGAAGCTTTCTTT.

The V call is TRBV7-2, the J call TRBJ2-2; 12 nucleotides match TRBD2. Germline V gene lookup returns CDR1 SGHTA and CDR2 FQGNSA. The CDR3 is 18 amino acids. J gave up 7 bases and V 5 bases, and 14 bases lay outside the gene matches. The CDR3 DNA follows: TGTGCCAGCAGCCCCAGCGTTCTAGCGGGAGGGCTTAACGGGGAGCTGTTTTTT. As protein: CASSPSVLAGGLNGELFF.

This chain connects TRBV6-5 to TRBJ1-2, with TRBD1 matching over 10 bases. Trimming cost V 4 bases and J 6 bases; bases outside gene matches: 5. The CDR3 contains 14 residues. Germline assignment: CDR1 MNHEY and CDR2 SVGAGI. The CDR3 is CASSSRQGAHGYTF. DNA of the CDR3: TGTGCCAGCAGTTCCAGACAGGGGGCGCATGGCTACACCTTC.

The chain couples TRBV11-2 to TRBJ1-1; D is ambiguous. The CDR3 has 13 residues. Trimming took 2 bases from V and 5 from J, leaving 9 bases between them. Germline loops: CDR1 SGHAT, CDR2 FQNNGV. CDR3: CASSLNGRTEAFF. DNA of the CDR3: TGTGCCAGCAGCTTAAATGGGCGGACTGAAGCTTTCTTT. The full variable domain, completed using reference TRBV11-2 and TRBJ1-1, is EAGVAQSPRYKIIEKRQSVAFWCNPISGHATLYWYQQILGQGPKLLIQFQNNGVVDDSQLPKDRFSAERLKGVDSTLKIQPAKLEDSAVYLCASSLNGRTEAFFGQGTRLTVV.

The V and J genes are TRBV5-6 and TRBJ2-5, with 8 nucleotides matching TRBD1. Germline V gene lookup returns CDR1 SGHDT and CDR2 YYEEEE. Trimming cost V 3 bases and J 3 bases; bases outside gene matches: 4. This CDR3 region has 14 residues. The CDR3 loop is CASSSNRGKETQYF. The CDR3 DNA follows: TGTGCCAGCAGCTCTAACAGGGGGAAAGAGACCCAGTACTTC.

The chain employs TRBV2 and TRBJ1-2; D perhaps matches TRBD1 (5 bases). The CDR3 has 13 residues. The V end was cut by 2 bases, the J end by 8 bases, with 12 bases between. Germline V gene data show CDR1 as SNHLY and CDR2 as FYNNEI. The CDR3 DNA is TGTGCCAGCAGTGAAAGGGACGGGGCAGGCTACACCTTC. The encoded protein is CASSERDGAGYTF.

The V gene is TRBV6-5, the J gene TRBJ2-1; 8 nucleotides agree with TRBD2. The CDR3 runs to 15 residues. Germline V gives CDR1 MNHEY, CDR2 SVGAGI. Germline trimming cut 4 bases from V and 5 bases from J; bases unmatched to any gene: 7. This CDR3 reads CASSSGTRNNNEQFF. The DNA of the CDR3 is TGTGCCAGCAGTTCCGGGACTAGGAATAACAATGAGCAGTTCTTC.